The present entry profiles one T cell receptor beta chain with its context. These data belong to a study of T cell changes during pregnancy in multiple sclerosis. Sequenced by immunoSEQ multiplex PCR; TCRdb stores in-frame clones only, minus some. The sample yields roughly 80,000 clones, roughly 93% seen once. Germline CDR1 MNHEY, CDR2 SVGAGI. The CDR3 totals 15 residues. V was cut by 6 bases and J by 0 bases, with 12 bases left in between. V gene TRBV6-5 combines with J gene TRBJ2-1; D perhaps matches TRBD1 (5 bases). The sequence was obtained from a female donor with multiple sclerosis, enrolled in a pregnancy study. The sequences come from peripheral blood, collected in the second trimester of pregnancy. DNA of the CDR3: TGTGCCAGCAGGTGGGGCTCAAGCTCCTACAATGAGCAGTTCTTC. This gives the protein CASRWGSSSYNEQFF.